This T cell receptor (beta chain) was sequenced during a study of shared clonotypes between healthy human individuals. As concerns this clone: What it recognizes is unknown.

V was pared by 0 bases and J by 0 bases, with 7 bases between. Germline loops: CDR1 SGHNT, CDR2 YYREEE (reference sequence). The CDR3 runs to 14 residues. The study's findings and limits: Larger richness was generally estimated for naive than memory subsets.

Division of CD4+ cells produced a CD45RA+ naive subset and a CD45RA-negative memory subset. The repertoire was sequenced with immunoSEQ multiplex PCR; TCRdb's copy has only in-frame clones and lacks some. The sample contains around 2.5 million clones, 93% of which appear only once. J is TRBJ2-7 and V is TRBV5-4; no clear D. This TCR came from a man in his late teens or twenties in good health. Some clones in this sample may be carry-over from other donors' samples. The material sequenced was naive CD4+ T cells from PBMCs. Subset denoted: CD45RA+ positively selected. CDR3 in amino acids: CASSLEVTSYEQYF. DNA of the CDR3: TGTGCCAGCAGCTTGGAGGTGACCTCCTACGAGCAGTACTTC. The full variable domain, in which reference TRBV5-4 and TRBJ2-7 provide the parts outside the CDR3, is ETGVTQSPTHLIKTRGQQVTLRCSSQSGHNTVSWYQQALGQGPQFIFQYYREEENGRGNFPPRFSGLQFPNYSSELNVNALELDDSALYLCASSLEVTSYEQYFGPGTRLTVT.